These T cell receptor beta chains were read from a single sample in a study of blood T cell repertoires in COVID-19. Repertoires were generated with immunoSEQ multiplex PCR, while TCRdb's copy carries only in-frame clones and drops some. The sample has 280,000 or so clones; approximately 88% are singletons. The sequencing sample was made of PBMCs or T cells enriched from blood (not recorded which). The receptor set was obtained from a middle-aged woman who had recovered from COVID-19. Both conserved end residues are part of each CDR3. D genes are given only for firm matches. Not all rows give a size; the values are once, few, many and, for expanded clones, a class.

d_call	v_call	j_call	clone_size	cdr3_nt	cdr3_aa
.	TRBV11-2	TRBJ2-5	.	TGTGCCAGCAGCCGCGGACGGACGGGAGAGGAGACCCAGTACTTC	CASSRGRTGEETQYF
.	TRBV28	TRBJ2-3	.	TGTGCCAGCAGTTCGGGCACAGATACGCAGTATTTT	CASSSGTDTQYF
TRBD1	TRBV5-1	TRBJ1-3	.	TGCGCCAGCAGCTTGGGATCTGCAGGGGGGTACGGAAACACCATATATTTT	CASSLGSAGGYGNTIYF
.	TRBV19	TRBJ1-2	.	TGTGCCAGTAGTATAGATGGGCAGCTTCCGAGTGGCTACACCTTC	CASSIDGQLPSGYTF
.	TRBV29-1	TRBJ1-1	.	TGCAGCGTTGGACAGTTAAACACTGAAGCTTTCTTT	CSVGQLNTEAFF
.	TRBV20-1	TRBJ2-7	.	TGCAGTGCTAGACTAGTTAGCGAGCAGTACTTC	CSARLVSEQYF
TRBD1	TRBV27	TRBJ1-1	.	TGTGCCAGCAGTTCGTTCAGGACAGGGAACACTGAAGCTTTCTTT	CASSSFRTGNTEAFF
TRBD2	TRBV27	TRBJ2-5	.	TGTGCCAGCAGTTCCGGACTAGCGGTAGAGACCCAGTACTTC	CASSSGLAVETQYF
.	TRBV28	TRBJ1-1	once	TGTGCCAGCAGGTTTCAAGGACAGCCCTCTGAAGCTTTCTTT	CASRFQGQPSEAFF
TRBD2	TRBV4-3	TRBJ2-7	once	TGCGCCAGCAGCCACGGACTAGCGGGATCCTACGAGCAGTACTTC	CASSHGLAGSYEQYF
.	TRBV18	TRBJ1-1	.	TGTGCCAGCTCACAGGGGCAGAACACTGAAGCTTTCTTT	CASSQGQNTEAFF
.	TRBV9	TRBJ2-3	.	TGTGCCAGCAGCGTCAGGGCAGGAGATACGCAGTATTTT	CASSVRAGDTQYF
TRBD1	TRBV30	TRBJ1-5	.	TGTGCCTGGAGTGACCAGACAGGGCCCCAGCCCCAGCATTTT	CAWSDQTGPQPQHF
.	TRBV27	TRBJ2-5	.	TGTGCCAGCAGTTCCCCCTCAAGGGGGGAGACCCAGTACTTC	CASSSPSRGETQYF
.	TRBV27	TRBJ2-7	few	TGTGCCACCTACCTTGGGCAGGCGTACTACGAGCAGTACTTC	CATYLGQAYYEQYF
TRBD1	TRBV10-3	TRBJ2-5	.	TGTGCCATCAGTGAGGAAGGGACAGAAGAAGAGACCCAGTACTTC	CAISEEGTEEETQYF
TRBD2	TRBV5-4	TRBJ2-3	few	TGTGCCAGCAGCTTGGATGGAGCGGGAGGGCCGGATACGCAGTATTTT	CASSLDGAGGPDTQYF
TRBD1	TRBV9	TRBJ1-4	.	TGTGCCAGCAGCGCCGGGACAGGGAATGAAAAACTGTTTTTT	CASSAGTGNEKLFF
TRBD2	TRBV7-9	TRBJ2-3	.	TGTGCCAGCAGCCCGGGGGGGGCCGGGGTTGCAGATACGCAGTATTTT	CASSPGGAGVADTQYF
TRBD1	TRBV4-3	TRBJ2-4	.	TGCGCCAGCAGCCAAGAACTACAGGGGGCCAAAAACATTCAGTACTTC	CASSQELQGAKNIQYF
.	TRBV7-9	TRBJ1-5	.	TGTGCCAGCAGCTTAGGTCAGGGGTTCTATCAGCCCCAGCATTTT	CASSLGQGFYQPQHF
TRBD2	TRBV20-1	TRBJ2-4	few	TGCAGTGCTAGGACTAGCGGCCTTCAGTACTTC	CSARTSGLQYF
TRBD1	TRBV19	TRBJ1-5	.	TGTGCCAGTAGTATCCGGGGGCAGGGGGCTCAGGTCAATCAGCCCCAGCATTTT	CASSIRGQGAQVNQPQHF
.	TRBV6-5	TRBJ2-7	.	TGTGCCAGCAGCAACTATTACGAGCAGTACTTC	CASSNYYEQYF